This T cell receptor beta chain came from a study of control samples from healthy donors and cancer patients (dated by TCRdb to between 2020 and 2021). As to this clone: Which antigen it targets is not known. Base qualities are not at hand, and no much larger clone is one base apart.

V and J are trimmed by 5 bases and 7 bases, and the gene matches miss 2 bases of the junction. The CDR3 runs 13 amino acids, cysteine and phenylalanine included. Of the read, only the CDR3 DNA is kept; its 39 bases are in frame from base 1. The germline V gene (reference sequence) sets CDR1 to LNHDA and CDR2 to SQIVND. The method was the immunoSEQ multiplex PCR assay. TCRdb provides this immuneACCESS table in a form limited to in-frame rearrangements. Some clones are lacking; in checked studies, under half of them reflect an unresolved V gene, and why the rest are absent is not known. For this sample there are about 130,000 clones; roughly 90% appear just once. Together, the top ten hold roughly 7.8% of the sample.

The sample comprised PBMCs. This TCR was recovered from a man aged 50 to 59 with head and neck cancer. The V and J segments used are TRBV19 and TRBJ2-1; 10 middle bases align to TRBD2. The base sequence is TGTGCCAGTAGTGTGACTAGCGGGAATGAGCAGTTCTTC. The resulting protein is CASSVTSGNEQFF.